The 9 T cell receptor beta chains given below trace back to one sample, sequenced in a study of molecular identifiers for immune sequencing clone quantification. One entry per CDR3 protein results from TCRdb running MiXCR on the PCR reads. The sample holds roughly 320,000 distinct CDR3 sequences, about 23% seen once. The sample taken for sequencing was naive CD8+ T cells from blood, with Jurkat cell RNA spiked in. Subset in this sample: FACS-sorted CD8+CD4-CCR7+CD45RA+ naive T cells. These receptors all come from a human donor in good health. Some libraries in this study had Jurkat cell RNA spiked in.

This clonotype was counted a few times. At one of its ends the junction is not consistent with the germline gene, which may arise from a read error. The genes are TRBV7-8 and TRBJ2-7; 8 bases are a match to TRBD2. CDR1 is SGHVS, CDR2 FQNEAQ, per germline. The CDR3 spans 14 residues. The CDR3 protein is CASRLLSGGGEQYF. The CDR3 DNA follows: TGTGCCAGCCGCTTACTTTCGGGGGGGGGCGAGCAGTACTTC.

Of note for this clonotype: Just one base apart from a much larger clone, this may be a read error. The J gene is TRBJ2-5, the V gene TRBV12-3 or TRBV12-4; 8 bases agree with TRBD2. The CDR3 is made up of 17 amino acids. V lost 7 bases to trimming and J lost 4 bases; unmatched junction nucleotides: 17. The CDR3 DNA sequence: TGTGCCAGCACGGATTATGCTAGCGGGTGGCAGGGAGAGACCCAGTACTTC. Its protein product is CASTDYASGWQGETQYF.

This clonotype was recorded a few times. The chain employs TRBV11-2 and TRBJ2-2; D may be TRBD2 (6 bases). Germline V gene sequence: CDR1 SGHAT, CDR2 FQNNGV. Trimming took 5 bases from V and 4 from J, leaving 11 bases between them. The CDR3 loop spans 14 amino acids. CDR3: CASSARGSTGELFF. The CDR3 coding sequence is TGTGCCAGCAGCGCCCGGGGGTCCACCGGGGAGCTGTTTTTT. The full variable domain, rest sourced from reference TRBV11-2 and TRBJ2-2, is EAGVAQSPRYKIIEKRQSVAFWCNPISGHATLYWYQQILGQGPKLLIQFQNNGVVDDSQLPKDRFSAERLKGVDSTLKIQPAKLEDSAVYLCASSARGSTGELFFGEGSRLTVL.

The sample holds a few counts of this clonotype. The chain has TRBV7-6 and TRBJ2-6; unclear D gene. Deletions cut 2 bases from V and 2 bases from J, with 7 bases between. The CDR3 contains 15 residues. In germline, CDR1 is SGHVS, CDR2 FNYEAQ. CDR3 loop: CASSLYQTGANVLTF. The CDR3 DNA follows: TGTGCCAGCAGCTTATATCAGACTGGGGCCAACGTCCTGACTTTC.

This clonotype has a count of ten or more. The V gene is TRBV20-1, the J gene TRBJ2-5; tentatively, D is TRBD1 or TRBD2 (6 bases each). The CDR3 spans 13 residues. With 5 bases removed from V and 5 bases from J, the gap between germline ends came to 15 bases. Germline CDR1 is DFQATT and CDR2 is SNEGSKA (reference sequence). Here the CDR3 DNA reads TGCAGTGCTCAACAAACAGGGAGGGAGACCCAGTACTTC. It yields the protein CSAQQTGRETQYF.

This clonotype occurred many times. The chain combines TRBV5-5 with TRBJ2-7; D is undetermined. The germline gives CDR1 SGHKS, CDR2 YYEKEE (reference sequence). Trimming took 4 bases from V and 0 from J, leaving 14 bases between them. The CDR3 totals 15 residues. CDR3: CASSPVGFSSYEQYF. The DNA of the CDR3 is TGTGCCAGCAGCCCGGTGGGGTTCAGCTCCTACGAGCAGTACTTC.

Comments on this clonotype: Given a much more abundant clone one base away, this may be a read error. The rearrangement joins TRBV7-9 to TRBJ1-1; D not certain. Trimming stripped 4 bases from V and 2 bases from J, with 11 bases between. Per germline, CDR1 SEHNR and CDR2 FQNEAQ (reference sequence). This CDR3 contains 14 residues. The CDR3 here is CASSSAGSNTEAFF. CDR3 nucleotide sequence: TGTGCCAGCAGCTCGGCAGGATCAAACACTGAAGCTTTCTTT.

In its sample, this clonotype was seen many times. CDR3 sequence (DNA): TGTGCCACCAGTGATTTGACAGGGGAGGCCCAGCATTTT. Amino acid sequence: CATSDLTGEAQHF. The V gene is TRBV24-1, the J gene TRBJ1-5; 7 nucleotides line up with TRBD1. Germline CDR1 is KGHDR and CDR2 is SFDVKD. J was trimmed by 11 bases and V by 0 bases; bases with no gene match: 3. The CDR3 runs to 13 residues.

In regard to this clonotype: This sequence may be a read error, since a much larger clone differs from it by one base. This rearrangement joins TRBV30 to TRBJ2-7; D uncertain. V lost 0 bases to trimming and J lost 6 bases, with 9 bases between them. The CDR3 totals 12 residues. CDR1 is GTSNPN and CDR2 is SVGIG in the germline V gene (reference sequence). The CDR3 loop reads CAWSVSACEQYF. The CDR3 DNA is TGTGCCTGGAGTGTAAGTGCCTGCGAGCAGTACTTC.